Each of the 5 T cell receptor beta chains below was sequenced from the same sample in a study of STAT5B mutations in CD4+ large granular lymphocyte leukemia. Generated by immunoSEQ multiplex PCR, the TCRdb table keeps only in-frame clones and is missing some. The sample yields over 8,000 clones, 70% to 85% seen once. The specimen sequenced was PBMCs. The receptor source for this set is a man in his sixties with CD4+ T-cell large granular lymphocyte leukemia.

The V call is TRBV6-5, the J call TRBJ2-3; no clear D gene. Germline loops: CDR1 MNHEY, CDR2 SVGAGI. V dropped 5 bases and J dropped 1 base, with 10 bases sitting between them. The CDR3 covers 14 residues. The CDR3: CASSLRGGTDTQYF. The DNA for the CDR3 is TGTGCCAGCAGTCTTCGTGGGGGCACAGATACGCAGTATTTT.

By sample fraction, this clone is large. The rearrangement joins TRBV28 to TRBJ2-7; D is possibly TRBD1 or TRBD2 (5 bases each). The CDR3 sequence is 13 residues long. Germline values: CDR1 MDHEN, CDR2 SYDVKM. Trimming pared 6 bases from V and 9 bases from J, leaving 18 bases between. CDR3 sequence reads: CASSSRGPERQYF. The CDR3 coding sequence is TGTGCCAGCAGCTCCCGGGGCCCCGAGAGGCAGTACTTC.

V gene TRBV11-3 combines with J gene TRBJ2-2; either TRBD1 or TRBD2 may supply D (5 bases each). Germline-derived CDR1 and CDR2 are SGHNT and YENEEA. V dropped 5 bases and J dropped 5 bases, with 21 bases sitting between them. The CDR3 spans 17 residues. The CDR3 protein is CASSHPRGRGETGELFF. CDR3 nucleotides: TGTGCCAGCAGCCACCCACGGGGTAGGGGAGAGACCGGGGAGCTGTTTTTT.

The CDR3 bases are TGTGCCACCGGGACAGGGCCTAACTATGGCTACACCTTC. Its protein product is CATGTGPNYGYTF. This rearrangement joins TRBV6-1 to TRBJ1-2, with 9 bases that match TRBD1. Germline lookup yields CDR1 MNHNS and CDR2 SASEGT. CDR3 size: 13 residues. V shed 10 bases, J shed 0 bases, and the junction held 3 bases outside the gene matches.

This sequence joins TRBV5-4 and TRBJ1-1, with D perhaps matching TRBD1 (5 bases). This CDR3 region has 15 residues. Germline V gene data show CDR1 as SGHNT and CDR2 as YYREEE (reference sequence). V dropped 4 bases and J dropped 10 bases, with 23 bases sitting between them. CDR3 DNA sequence: TGTGCCAGCAGCGGGGGTAGAGCCCCCATGGATGGAGCTTTCTTT. It codes for CASSGGRAPMDGAFF. The whole variable domain, filled in from reference TRBV5-4 and TRBJ1-1, reads ETGVTQSPTHLIKTRGQQVTLRCSSQSGHNTVSWYQQALGQGPQFIFQYYREEENGRGNFPPRFSGLQFPNYSSELNVNALELDDSALYLCASSGGRAPMDGAFFGQGTRLTVV.